One T cell receptor (beta chain) is described in this entry. Its antigen is unknown. Germline V lookup: CDR1 LNHDA, CDR2 SQIVND (reference sequence). The CDR3 is 15 residues long. V was clipped by 9 bases and J by 1 base, with 16 bases between them. These data come from a study of shared clonotypes between healthy human individuals. Study overall: Per-donor plates numbered three CD4 naive, three CD4 memory, two CD8 naive and one CD8 memory. Study outcomes and limitations: Naive CD4 clonotypes were shared across a few donors at about 5.2%.

Data came from immunoSEQ multiplex PCR; TCRdb stores just in-frame clones and leaves some out. The sample consists of about 1,900,000 clones, 85% to 95% of them appearing once. In the naive CD8 group, cells lacked CD45RO and were positively selected for CCR7, so terminally differentiated effector memory CD45RA+ cells were left out. Those who donated were healthy HIV-negative adults, with no recent acute infections or vaccinations reported. This clonotype was sampled from a man younger than 35 in good health. V usage is TRBV19 and J usage is TRBJ1-5, with no clear D. Sequencing used naive CD8+ T cells sorted from blood. The CDR3 region is CASSAGRGSNQPQHF. The CDR3 DNA reads TGTGCCAGCAGCGCCGGACGCGGAAGCAATCAGCCCCAGCATTTT.